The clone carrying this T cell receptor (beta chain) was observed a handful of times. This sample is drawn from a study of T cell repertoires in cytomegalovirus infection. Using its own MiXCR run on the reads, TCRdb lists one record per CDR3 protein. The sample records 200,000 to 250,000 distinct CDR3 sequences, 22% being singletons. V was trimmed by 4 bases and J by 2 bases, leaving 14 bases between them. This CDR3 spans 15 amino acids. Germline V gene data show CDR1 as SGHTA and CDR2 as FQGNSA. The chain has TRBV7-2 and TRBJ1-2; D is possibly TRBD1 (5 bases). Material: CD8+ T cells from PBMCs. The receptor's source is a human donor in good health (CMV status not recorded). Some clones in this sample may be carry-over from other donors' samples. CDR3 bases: TGTGCCAGCAGCTCGACAGTACTTGTCAACTATGGCTACACCTTC. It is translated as CASSSTVLVNYGYTF.